This T cell receptor beta chain appears in the sequencing data of a study of OX40 agonist ivuxolimab in advanced cancers. Whole-study results and caveats: Within 6 weeks, CD4+ and CD8+ blood T cells expanded clonally at 0.1 to 3.0 mg/kg.

Profiling relied on immunoSEQ multiplex PCR, and the TCRdb table lists in-frame clones only, not all of them. The repertoire consists of about 78,000 clones, with roughly 92% occurring once and the leading ten covering 2.5% to 3.5%. A word on this clone: What it binds is unknown.

This receptor was taken from an adult with an advanced solid tumor such as melanoma, head and neck, liver or kidney cancer. Specimen: CD4+ or CD8+ T cells sorted from blood, collected in a trial of the OX40 agonist ivuxolimab.

In nucleotides, the CDR3 is TGCGCCAGCAGCTTCGGACATGGGCAGATTGAAGCTTTCTTT. It translates to CASSFGHGQIEAFF. The gene calls are TRBV5-1 and TRBJ1-1; D is possibly TRBD1 (5 bases). V lost 2 bases and J 7 bases, leaving 15 bases between the germline ends. CDR1 is SGHRS, CDR2 YFSETQ, per germline. The CDR3 totals 14 residues.